This T cell receptor beta chain derives from a study of brain T cells in children with intractable seizures. Using immunoSEQ multiplex PCR, the repertoire was profiled, and TCRdb retains in-frame clones only, with some absent. The sample consists of 88,000 or so clones, under 95% of them appearing once. This clone was seen a single time. Trimming shortened V by 5 bases and J by 9 bases, and 17 bases separated the two germline ends. Germline V gene sequence: CDR1 MNHEY, CDR2 SMNVEV (reference sequence). The CDR3 totals 14 residues. The chain combines TRBV27 with TRBJ2-1; TRBD1 is a possible D gene (7 bases). The sequence came from a girl aged 2 to 10 with Rasmussen encephalitis and intractable seizures. Sequenced here: peripheral blood, sampled at surgery. CDR3 sequence (DNA): TGTGCCAGCAGTATGACAGGGACTGGTTTTGAGCAGTTCTTC. As protein: CASSMTGTGFEQFF.